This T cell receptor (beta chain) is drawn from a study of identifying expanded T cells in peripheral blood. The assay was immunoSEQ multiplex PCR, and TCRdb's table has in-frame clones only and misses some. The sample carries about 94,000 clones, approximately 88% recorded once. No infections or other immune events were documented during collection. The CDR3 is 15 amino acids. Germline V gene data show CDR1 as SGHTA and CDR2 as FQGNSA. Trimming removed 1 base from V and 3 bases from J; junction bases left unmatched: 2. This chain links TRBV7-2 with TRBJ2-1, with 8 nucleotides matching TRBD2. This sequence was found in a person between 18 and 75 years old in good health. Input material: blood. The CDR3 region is CASSLGSGVYNEQFF. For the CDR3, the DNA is TGTGCCAGCAGCTTAGGTAGCGGGGTCTACAATGAGCAGTTCTTC. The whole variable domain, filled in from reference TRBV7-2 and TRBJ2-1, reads GAGVSQSPSNKVTEKGKDVELRCDPISGHTALYWYRQSLGQGLEFLIYFQGNSAPDKSGLPSDRFSAERTGGSVSTLTIQRTQQEDSAVYLCASSLGSGVYNEQFFGPGTRLTVL.